This entry concerns a single T cell receptor (beta chain). The junction differs from germline at one of its ends, possibly a read error. The sample belongs to a study of blood T cell repertoires in COVID-19. In the study overall: The study drew acute and convalescent COVID-19 samples from the United States, Italy and Spain. Nucleic acid was either cDNA or gDNA, and it came from T cells, B-cell-depleted T cells, or PBMCs.

Authors' data handling: Reference gene primer amplification gave estimated nucleated cell counts. Generated by immunoSEQ multiplex PCR, the TCRdb table keeps only in-frame clones and is missing some. Clone size and V and J calls were adopted from that table, with D and trimming inferred from the DNA. The top ten clones hold roughly 2.9% of a sample with about 69,000 clones, roughly 87% of them seen once. The sample was peripheral blood. The sequence came from an elderly man with acute or convalescent COVID-19.

The CDR3 spells CASSQDRASHEQYF. The CDR3 DNA sequence: TGTGCCAGCAGTCAGGACAGGGCCTCCCACGAGCAGTACTTC. The chain uses TRBV7-8 and TRBJ2-7, with TRBD1 matching 8 bases. Germline V gene lookup returns CDR1 SGHVS and CDR2 FQNEAQ. The CDR3 has 14 residues.